Listed here is a single T cell receptor (beta chain). The method was immunoSEQ multiplex PCR; TCRdb's version includes in-frame clones alone and lacks a portion of them. This table has approximately 88,000 clones, about four fifths appearing once. Germline CDR1 SGHAT, CDR2 FQNNGV. Trimming took 4 bases from V and 1 from J, leaving 8 bases between them. The CDR3 is 14 residues long. As for time point: baseline, week 1 (first vaccination visit). Stated treatment: pre-vaccination baseline after standard-of-care therapy. These data originate in a study of a mutant IDH1 vaccine in newly diagnosed glioma. Study overall: The earlier regimen, radiotherapy, temozolomide, or both, was most often both.

Here the sequenced sample was PBMCs, taken from a glioma patient treated with radiotherapy, temozolomide or both. This sequence joins TRBV11-2 and TRBJ1-5; D gene uncertain. The TCR comes from a man in his forties with glioma. Here the CDR3 reads CASSSRESNQPQHF. In nucleotides, the CDR3 is TGTGCCAGCAGCTCCCGGGAGAGCAATCAGCCCCAGCATTTT.